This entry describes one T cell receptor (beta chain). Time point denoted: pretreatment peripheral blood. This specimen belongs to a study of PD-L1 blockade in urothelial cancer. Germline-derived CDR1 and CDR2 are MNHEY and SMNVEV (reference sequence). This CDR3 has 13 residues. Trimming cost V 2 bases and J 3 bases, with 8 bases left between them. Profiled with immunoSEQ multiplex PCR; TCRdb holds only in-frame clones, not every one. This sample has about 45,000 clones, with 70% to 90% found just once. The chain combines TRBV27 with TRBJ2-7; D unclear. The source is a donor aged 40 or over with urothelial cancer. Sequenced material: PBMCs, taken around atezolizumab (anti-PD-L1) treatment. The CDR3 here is CASSLSGSYEQYF. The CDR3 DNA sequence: TGTGCCAGCAGTTTAAGTGGTAGCTACGAGCAGTACTTC.